The present entry profiles one TCR beta chain with its context. Clones were read by immunoSEQ multiplex PCR, and TCRdb kept only the in-frame ones, dropping some. The sample records about 82,000 clones, roughly 80% being singletons. The sample comes from a study of blood T cell repertoires in COVID-19. As for the study in general: Samples of COVID-19 (acute and convalescent) were obtained from the United States, Italy and Spain.

The sample comprised peripheral blood. The clonotype comes from a woman aged 40-49 years with active or convalescent COVID-19.

CDR3 bases: TGCGCCAGCAGCCTGAGGTGGGACAGACAAGAGACCCAGTACTTC. Its protein product is CASSLRWDRQETQYF. The V gene is TRBV5-1, the J gene TRBJ2-5; 7 bases fit TRBD1. The CDR3 length is 15 residues. Germline lookup yields CDR1 SGHRS and CDR2 YFSETQ. Trimming cost V 4 bases and J 2 bases; bases outside gene matches: 8.